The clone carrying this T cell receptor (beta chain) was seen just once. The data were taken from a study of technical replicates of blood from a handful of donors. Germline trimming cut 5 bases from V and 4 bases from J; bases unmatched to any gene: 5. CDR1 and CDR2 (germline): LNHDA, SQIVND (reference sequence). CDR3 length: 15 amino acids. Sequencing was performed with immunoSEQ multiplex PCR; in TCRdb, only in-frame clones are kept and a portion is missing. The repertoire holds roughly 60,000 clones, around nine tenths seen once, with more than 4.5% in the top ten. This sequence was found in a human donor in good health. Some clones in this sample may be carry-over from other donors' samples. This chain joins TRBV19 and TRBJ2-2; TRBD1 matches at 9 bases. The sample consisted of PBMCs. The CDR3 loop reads CASSPGQGFTGELFF. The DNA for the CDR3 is TGTGCCAGTAGTCCCGGACAGGGGTTCACCGGGGAGCTGTTTTTT.